The 30 T cell receptor beta chains in this list originate from one sample, sequenced in a study of brain T cells in children with intractable seizures. The table came from immunoSEQ multiplex PCR; TCRdb's copy has only in-frame clones and leaves some out. Of 340,000 or so clones listed, over 85% are singletons. As to time point: blood from clinic visit 5 months post-surgery; TSC patient then seizure free. This sample comprised peripheral blood, obtained around 5 months after surgery. The receptors were sampled from a boy less than two years old with tuberous sclerosis and intractable seizures.

V is TRBV5-6 and J is TRBJ1-2; TRBD1 matches 7 bases. CDR1 and CDR2 (germline): SGHDT, YYEEEE. This CDR3 is built from 16 residues. V shed 4 bases and J 1 base; nucleotides not matched to a gene: 10. The DNA of the CDR3 is TGTGCCAGCAGCACGAAACCCGGGACAGTTAACTATGGCTACACCTTC. It specifies CASSTKPGTVNYGYTF.

The chain is built from TRBV19 and TRBJ1-2, with D maybe TRBD1 (6 bases). CDR1 and CDR2 from the germline V gene are LNHDA and SQIVND (reference sequence). The CDR3 totals 16 residues. V gave up 8 bases and J gave up 4 bases, with 23 bases separating them. The CDR3 loop reads CASGVPSETGFYGYTF. In DNA form, the CDR3 reads TGTGCCAGTGGTGTCCCTTCCGAAACAGGGTTCTATGGCTACACCTTC.

The genes are TRBV27 and TRBJ1-2; D gene uncertain. CDR1 is MNHEY and CDR2 is SMNVEV in the germline V gene (reference sequence). This CDR3 has 13 amino acids. The V gene lost 3 bases and the J gene lost 1 base, with 6 bases spanning the gap. The CDR3 loop reads CASSFTVNYGYTF. Here the CDR3 DNA reads TGTGCCAGCAGTTTCACCGTTAACTATGGCTACACCTTC.

The chain has TRBV7-8 and TRBJ2-7; D is uncertain. Per the germline V gene, CDR1 is SGHVS and CDR2 is FQNEAQ. The CDR3 runs 12 residues. V dropped 5 bases and J dropped 4 bases, with 9 bases sitting between them. The CDR3 loop is CASSGRGYEQYF. The CDR3 coding sequence is TGTGCCAGCAGCGGACGAGGATACGAGCAGTACTTC.

The chain uses TRBV11-1 and TRBJ2-7; either TRBD1 or TRBD2 may supply D (5 bases each). The CDR3 is made up of 15 amino acids. Trimming left V 7 bases short and J 3 bases short, with 19 bases between. CDR1 SGHAT and CDR2 FQDESV come from the germline V gene (reference sequence). In DNA, the CDR3 is TGTGCCAGCATCCCCCCGGGGCGCCCCGGCTACGAGCAGTACTTC. Translated: CASIPPGRPGYEQYF.

The chain is built from TRBV12-3 or TRBV12-4 and TRBJ2-7; no definite D call. This CDR3 is built from 13 residues. The V end lost 3 bases, the J end lost 2 bases, and 8 bases lay between the germline ends. The CDR3 loop reads CASSFSQAYEQYF. In DNA form, the CDR3 reads TGTGCCAGCAGTTTTTCTCAAGCCTACGAGCAGTACTTC.

The chain recombines TRBV5-1 with TRBJ1-5; D is unresolved. The CDR3 is 14 amino acids. The V gene lost 2 bases and the J gene lost 6 bases, with 12 bases spanning the gap. Germline values: CDR1 SGHRS, CDR2 YFSETQ. Here the CDR3 DNA reads TGCGCCAGCAGCTTTTCCGGGGAGGGTCAGCCCCAGCATTTT. Its translation is CASSFSGEGQPQHF.

This rearrangement joins TRBV7-6 to TRBJ1-1; a possible D gene is TRBD1 (5 bases). The CDR3 runs 16 residues. Deletions cut 1 base from V and 1 base from J, with 13 bases between. In germline, CDR1 is SGHVS, CDR2 FNYEAQ. The DNA of the CDR3 is TGTGCCAGCAGCTTAGTGGGGGGGGGAGCGAACACTGAAGCTTTCTTT. This encodes CASSLVGGGANTEAFF.

CDR3 coding DNA: TGTGCCAGCAGTTTATCCGGGACAGGTTACCCTGAAGCTTTCTTT. This encodes CASSLSGTGYPEAFF. This chain joins TRBV28 and TRBJ1-1, with 8 bases lining up with TRBD1. The junction had 7 bases not matched to a gene; V was cut back by 1 base and J by 6 bases. The CDR3 contains 15 residues. CDR1 MDHEN and CDR2 SYDVKM come from the germline V gene.

The CDR3 DNA is TGTGCCTGGAGTGACTCTTATCCTAGCACAGATACGCAGTATTTT. This encodes CAWSDSYPSTDTQYF. V usage is TRBV30 and J usage is TRBJ2-3; D gene unclear. The germline CDR1 and CDR2 sequences are GTSNPN and SVGIG (reference sequence). V was pared by 1 base and J by 0 bases, with 11 bases between. The CDR3 is 15 residues long.

The V gene is TRBV5-1, the J gene TRBJ2-7; the D gene is possibly TRBD2 (5 bases). Per germline, CDR1 SGHRS and CDR2 YFSETQ. The CDR3 length is 15 residues. Trimming pared 4 bases from V and 0 bases from J, leaving 14 bases between. The CDR3 sequence: CASSRGYLHSYEQYF. In DNA, the CDR3 is TGCGCCAGCAGCCGGGGATACTTGCACTCCTACGAGCAGTACTTC.

The gene calls are TRBV12-3 or TRBV12-4 and TRBJ2-1; possible D gene TRBD2, 6 bases. The CDR3 is 13 amino acids. The V end was cut by 4 bases, the J end by 8 bases, with 12 bases between. The CDR3 loop is CASSYGGPDEQFF. CDR3 nucleotide sequence: TGTGCCAGCAGTTATGGAGGGCCAGATGAGCAGTTCTTC.

The chain uses TRBV2 and TRBJ1-6; D is ambiguous. The CDR3 length is 14 residues. The germline V gene has CDR1 SNHLY and CDR2 FYNNEI. The ends were cut back, 8 bases at V and 2 bases at J, with 10 bases in the middle. CDR3 DNA: TGTGCCAGCTCTTCAAGTCCCTATAATTCACCCCTCCACTTT. Its protein is CASSSSPYNSPLHF.

The chain uses TRBV5-6 and TRBJ1-2; no definite D call. This CDR3 is 14 amino acids long. Per germline, CDR1 SGHDT and CDR2 YYEEEE. Trimming removed 3 bases at V and 4 bases at J, with 13 bases between. The CDR3, as DNA: TGTGCCAGCAGCTGGAACGGGAGGCCCTATGGCTACACCTTC. This encodes CASSWNGRPYGYTF.

The chain has TRBV19 and TRBJ1-5, with TRBD1 matching over 8 bases. The germline V gene encodes CDR1 LNHDA and CDR2 SQIVND (reference sequence). There are 16 residues in the CDR3. J lost 7 bases, V lost 0 bases, and 8 bases had no gene match. The DNA for the CDR3 is TGTGCCAGTAGTATAGATCTGACAGGGGTAGGCCAGCCCCAGCATTTT. Amino acids: CASSIDLTGVGQPQHF.

V is TRBV5-1 and J is TRBJ2-3, with a possible D match to TRBD1 (5 bases). The CDR3 covers 15 residues. V was clipped by 3 bases and J by 5 bases, with 16 bases between them. Germline V CDR1 and CDR2: SGHRS, YFSETQ. CDR3 sequence reads: CASSSIRPGIDTQYF. Written as DNA, the CDR3 is TGCGCCAGCAGCTCAATTCGCCCAGGGATAGATACGCAGTATTTT.

This chain uses TRBV5-1 with TRBJ1-3; 9 bases match TRBD1. The CDR3 sequence is 16 residues long. CDR1 SGHRS and CDR2 YFSETQ come from the germline V gene. V shed 3 bases, J shed 7 bases, and the junction held 11 bases outside the gene matches. The CDR3 spells CASSSGQGMKGNTIYF. The CDR3 DNA sequence: TGCGCCAGCAGCTCAGGACAGGGGATGAAGGGTAACACCATATATTTT.

The chain uses TRBV28 and TRBJ2-7; 9 bases fit TRBD2. The CDR3 length is 14 residues. Trimming took 7 bases from V and 2 from J; bases not matched to a gene: 6. CDR1 is MDHEN, CDR2 SYDVKM, per germline. CDR3 coding DNA: TGTGCCAGCATGGGGCGGGAGGGCGCCTACGAGCAGTACTTC. Translating it yields CASMGREGAYEQYF.

The gene calls are TRBV28 and TRBJ1-1; D is possibly TRBD1 (5 bases). This CDR3 spans 13 amino acids. Per germline, CDR1 MDHEN and CDR2 SYDVKM. The CDR3 DNA reads as TGTGCGACGGGGGAACACTCGAACACTGAAGCTTTCTTT. This sequence encodes CATGEHSNTEAFF.

The DNA for the CDR3 is TGCGCCAGCAGCACCTGGAAGTCTAGCACAGATACGCAGTATTTT. This gives the protein CASSTWKSSTDTQYF. J is TRBJ2-3 and V is TRBV5-1, with D unresolved. The CDR3 spans 15 residues. The ends were cut back, 4 bases at V and 0 bases at J, with 12 bases in the middle. Per the germline V gene, CDR1 is SGHRS and CDR2 is YFSETQ.

As to this clone: Other nucleotide sequences from this sample produce the same CDR3. V is TRBV7-9 and J is TRBJ1-5; no clear D gene. This CDR3 spans 13 amino acids. Germline-derived CDR1 and CDR2 are SEHNR and FQNEAQ (reference sequence). Deletions cut 3 bases from V and 1 base from J, with 4 bases between. The DNA of the CDR3 is TGTGCCAGCAGCTTCGGCAGCAATCAGCCCCAGCATTTT. The encoded protein is CASSFGSNQPQHF.

The V call is TRBV25-1, the J call TRBJ1-2; no clear D. The CDR3 has 14 amino acids. CDR1 MGHDK and CDR2 SYGVNS come from the germline V gene. Trimming left V 0 bases short and J 0 bases short, with 5 bases between. The CDR3 bases are TGTGCCAGCAGTGAATACGCAGCTAACTATGGCTACACCTTC. Translated, it gives CASSEYAANYGYTF.

This clone was found once. The identical CDR3 is also encoded by other nucleotide sequences in the sample. The chain is built from TRBV9 and TRBJ1-5; D unclear. V was trimmed by 0 bases and J by 0 bases, leaving 4 bases between them. Germline V gene data show CDR1 as SGDLS and CDR2 as YYNGEE. The CDR3 is 14 residues long. CDR3 in amino acids: CASSVDGSNQPQHF. For the CDR3, the DNA is TGTGCCAGCAGCGTAGACGGTAGCAATCAGCCCCAGCATTTT. Full variable domain (rest looked up from reference TRBV9 and TRBJ1-5): DSGVTQTPKHLITATGQRVTLRCSPRSGDLSVYWYQQSLDQGLQFLIQYYNGEERAKGNILERFSAQQFPDLHSELNLSSLELGDSALYFCASSVDGSNQPQHFGDGTRLSIL.

The CDR3 sequence: CASSLMGNTEAFF. Written as DNA, the CDR3 is TGTGCCAGCAGCTTAATGGGGAACACTGAAGCTTTCTTT. The chain is built from TRBV7-9 and TRBJ1-1; D remains unclear. Per germline, CDR1 SEHNR and CDR2 FQNEAQ (reference sequence). This CDR3 has 13 residues. With 2 bases removed from V and 1 base from J, the gap between germline ends came to 5 bases.

This clone has a single count. The chain uses TRBV5-5 and TRBJ1-2, with a tentative D call TRBD1 (5 bases). Deletions cut 0 bases from V and 6 bases from J, with 9 bases between. Germline CDR1 and CDR2: SGHKS and YYEKEE (reference sequence). The length of the CDR3 is 13 residues. CDR3 region: CASSLGGADGYTF. For the CDR3, the DNA is TGTGCCAGCAGCTTGGGAGGGGCGGATGGCTACACCTTC.

The chain carries TRBV30 and TRBJ1-2; 8 bases are shared with TRBD1. CDR3 length equals 11 residues. Unmatched junction bases numbered 4, after V lost 0 bases and J lost 13 bases. The germline V gene has CDR1 GTSNPN and CDR2 SVGIG (reference sequence). The CDR3 region is CAWSVQGGLTF. The CDR3 nucleotides read TGTGCCTGGAGTGTACAGGGGGGACTCACCTTC.

The V call is TRBV19, the J call TRBJ2-1; D is unclear. The germline CDR1 and CDR2 sequences are LNHDA and SQIVND (reference sequence). With 8 bases removed from V and 0 bases from J, the gap between germline ends came to 14 bases. CDR3 length equals 15 residues. The CDR3 bases are TGTGCCAGTGGCCAAAGCCTCTCCTCCTACAATGAGCAGTTCTTC. It specifies CASGQSLSSYNEQFF. Full variable domain (missing parts from reference TRBV19 and TRBJ2-1): DGGITQSPKYLFRKEGQNVTLSCEQNLNHDAMYWYRQDPGQGLRLIYYSQIVNDFQKGDIAEGYSVSREKKESFPLTVTSAQKNPTAFYLCASGQSLSSYNEQFFGPGTRLTVL.

This CDR3 reads CASSSGDRSNEKLFF. CDR3 nucleotides: TGTGCCAGCAGTTCCGGGGACAGGTCTAATGAAAAACTGTTTTTT. The chain recombines TRBV28 with TRBJ1-4, with 8 bases identical to TRBD1. The V segment lost 4 bases and the J segment 3 bases; nucleotides outside the gene matches: 4. From germline, CDR1 is MDHEN and CDR2 SYDVKM. This CDR3 spans 15 amino acids.

The V gene is TRBV7-8, the J gene TRBJ1-2; maybe TRBD1 (5 bases). The germline gives CDR1 SGHVS, CDR2 FQNEAQ. The CDR3 runs 14 residues. Trimming took off 3 bases at V and 0 bases at J, with 8 bases between the two ends. CDR3 sequence reads: CASSFQGSNYGYTF. CDR3 in DNA: TGTGCCAGCAGCTTCCAGGGATCTAACTATGGCTACACCTTC.

The chain links TRBV5-6 to TRBJ2-7; tentative D call: TRBD2 (5 bases). This CDR3 comprises 14 residues. Trimming removed 4 bases at V and 6 bases at J, with 17 bases between. Germline CDR1 reads SGHDT; CDR2 reads YYEEEE. CDR3 protein: CASSLRGSPVEQYF. The CDR3 coding sequence is TGTGCCAGCAGCCTGAGAGGGTCCCCCGTCGAGCAGTACTTC. Combining the CDR3 with reference TRBV5-6 and TRBJ2-7 gives the whole variable domain DAGVTQSPTHLIKTRGQQVTLRCSPKSGHDTVSWYQQALGQGPQFIFQYYEEEERQRGNFPDRFSGHQFPNYSSELNVNALLLGDSALYLCASSLRGSPVEQYFGPGTRLTVT.